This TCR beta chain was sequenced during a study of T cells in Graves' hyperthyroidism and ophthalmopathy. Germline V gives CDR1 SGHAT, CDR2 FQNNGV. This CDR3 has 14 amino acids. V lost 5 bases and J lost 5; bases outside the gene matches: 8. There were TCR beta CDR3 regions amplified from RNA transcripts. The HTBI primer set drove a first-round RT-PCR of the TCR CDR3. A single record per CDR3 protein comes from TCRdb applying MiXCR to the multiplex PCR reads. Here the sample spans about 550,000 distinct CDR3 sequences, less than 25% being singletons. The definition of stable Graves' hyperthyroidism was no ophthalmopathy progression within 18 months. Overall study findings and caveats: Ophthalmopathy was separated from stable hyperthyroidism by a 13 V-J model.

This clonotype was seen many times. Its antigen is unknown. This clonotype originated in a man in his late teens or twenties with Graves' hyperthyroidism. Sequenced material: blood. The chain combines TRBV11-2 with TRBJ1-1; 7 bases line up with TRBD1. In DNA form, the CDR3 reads TGTGCCAGCAGCAAAGGGGGCTACGGGACTGAAGCTTTCTTT. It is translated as CASSKGGYGTEAFF. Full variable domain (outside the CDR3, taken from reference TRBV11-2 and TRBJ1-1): EAGVAQSPRYKIIEKRQSVAFWCNPISGHATLYWYQQILGQGPKLLIQFQNNGVVDDSQLPKDRFSAERLKGVDSTLKIQPAKLEDSAVYLCASSKGGYGTEAFFGQGTRLTVV.